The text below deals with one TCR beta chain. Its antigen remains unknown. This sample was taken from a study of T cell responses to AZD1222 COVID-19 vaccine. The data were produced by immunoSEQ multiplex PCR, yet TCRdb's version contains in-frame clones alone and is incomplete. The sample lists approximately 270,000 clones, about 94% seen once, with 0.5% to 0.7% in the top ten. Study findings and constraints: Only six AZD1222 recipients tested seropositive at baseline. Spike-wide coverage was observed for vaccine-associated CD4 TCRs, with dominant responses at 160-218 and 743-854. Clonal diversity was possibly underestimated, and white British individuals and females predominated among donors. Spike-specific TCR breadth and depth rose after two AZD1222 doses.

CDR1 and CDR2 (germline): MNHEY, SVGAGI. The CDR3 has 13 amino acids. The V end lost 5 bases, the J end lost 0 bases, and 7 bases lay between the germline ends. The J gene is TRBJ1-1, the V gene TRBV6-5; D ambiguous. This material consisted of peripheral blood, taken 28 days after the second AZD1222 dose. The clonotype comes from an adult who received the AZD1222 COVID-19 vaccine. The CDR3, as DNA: TGTGCCAGCAGTAGAACACTGAACACTGAAGCTTTCTTT. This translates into CASSRTLNTEAFF.